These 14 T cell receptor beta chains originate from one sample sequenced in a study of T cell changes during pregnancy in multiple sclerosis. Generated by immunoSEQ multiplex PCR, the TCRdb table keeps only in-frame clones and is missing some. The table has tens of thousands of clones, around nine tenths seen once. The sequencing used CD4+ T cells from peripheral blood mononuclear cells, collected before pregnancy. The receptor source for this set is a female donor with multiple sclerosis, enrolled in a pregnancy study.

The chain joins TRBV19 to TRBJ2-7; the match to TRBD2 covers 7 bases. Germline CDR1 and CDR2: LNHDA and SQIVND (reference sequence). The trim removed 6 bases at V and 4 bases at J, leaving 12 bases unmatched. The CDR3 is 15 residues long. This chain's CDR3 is CASRISGMAPYEQYF. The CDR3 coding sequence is TGTGCCAGTAGGATAAGCGGGATGGCCCCATACGAGCAGTACTTC.

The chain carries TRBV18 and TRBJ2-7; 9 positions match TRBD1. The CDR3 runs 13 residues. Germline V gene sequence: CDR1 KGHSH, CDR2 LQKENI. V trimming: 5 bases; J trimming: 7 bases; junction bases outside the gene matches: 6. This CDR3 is CASSADRGGEQYF. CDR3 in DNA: TGTGCCAGCTCAGCGGACAGGGGAGGGGAGCAGTACTTC.

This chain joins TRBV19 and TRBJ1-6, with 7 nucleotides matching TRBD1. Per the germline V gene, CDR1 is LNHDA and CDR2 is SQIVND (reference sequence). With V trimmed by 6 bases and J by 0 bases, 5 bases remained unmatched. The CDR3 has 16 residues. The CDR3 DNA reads TGTGCCAGTAGGCCGACAGGGAGCTCCTATAATTCACCCCTCCACTTT. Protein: CASRPTGSSYNSPLHF.

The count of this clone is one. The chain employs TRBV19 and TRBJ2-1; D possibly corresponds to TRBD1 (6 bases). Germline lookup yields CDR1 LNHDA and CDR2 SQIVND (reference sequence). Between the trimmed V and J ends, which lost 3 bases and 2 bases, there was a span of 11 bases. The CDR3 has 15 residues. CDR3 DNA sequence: TGTGCCAGTAGTATCCGACAGGAGCCCTACAATGAGCAGTTCTTC. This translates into CASSIRQEPYNEQFF. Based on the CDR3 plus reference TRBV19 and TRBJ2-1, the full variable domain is DGGITQSPKYLFRKEGQNVTLSCEQNLNHDAMYWYRQDPGQGLRLIYYSQIVNDFQKGDIAEGYSVSREKKESFPLTVTSAQKNPTAFYLCASSIRQEPYNEQFFGPGTRLTVL.

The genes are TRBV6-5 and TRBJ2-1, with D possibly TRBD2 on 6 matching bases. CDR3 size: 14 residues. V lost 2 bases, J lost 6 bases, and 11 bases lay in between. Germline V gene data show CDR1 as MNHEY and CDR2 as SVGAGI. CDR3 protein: CASSYVSGRNEQFF. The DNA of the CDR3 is TGTGCCAGCAGTTACGTTAGCGGCCGCAATGAGCAGTTCTTC.

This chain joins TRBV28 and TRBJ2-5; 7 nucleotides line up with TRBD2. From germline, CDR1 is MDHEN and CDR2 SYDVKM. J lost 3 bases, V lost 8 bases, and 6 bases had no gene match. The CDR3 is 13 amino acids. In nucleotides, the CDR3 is TGTGCCAGCCTATCTGGGGGGGAAGAGACCCAGTACTTC. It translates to CASLSGGEETQYF.

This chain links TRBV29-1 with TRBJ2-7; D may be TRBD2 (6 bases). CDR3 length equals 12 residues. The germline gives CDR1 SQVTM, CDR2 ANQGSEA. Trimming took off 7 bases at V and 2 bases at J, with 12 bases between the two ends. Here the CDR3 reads CSAGLFTYEQYF. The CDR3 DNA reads TGCAGCGCGGGACTTTTTACCTACGAGCAGTACTTC.

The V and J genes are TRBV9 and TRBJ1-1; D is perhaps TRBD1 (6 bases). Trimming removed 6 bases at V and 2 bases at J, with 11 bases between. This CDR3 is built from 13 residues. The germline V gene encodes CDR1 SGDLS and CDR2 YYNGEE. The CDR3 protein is CASTVGTNTEAFF. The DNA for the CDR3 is TGTGCCAGCACCGTGGGGACAAACACTGAAGCTTTCTTT.

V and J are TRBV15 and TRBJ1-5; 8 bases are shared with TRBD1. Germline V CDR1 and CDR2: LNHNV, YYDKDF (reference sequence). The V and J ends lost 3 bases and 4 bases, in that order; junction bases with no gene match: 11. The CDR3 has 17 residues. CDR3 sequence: CATSSEIRTGTNQPQHF. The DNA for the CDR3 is TGTGCCACCAGCAGCGAAATTCGGACAGGGACTAATCAGCCCCAGCATTTT.

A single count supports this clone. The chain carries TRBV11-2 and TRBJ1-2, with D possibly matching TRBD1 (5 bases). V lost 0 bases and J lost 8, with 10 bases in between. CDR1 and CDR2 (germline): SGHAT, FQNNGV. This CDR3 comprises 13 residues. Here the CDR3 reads CASSLDRQRGYTF. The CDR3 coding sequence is TGTGCCAGCAGCTTAGATCGACAGAGGGGCTACACCTTC.

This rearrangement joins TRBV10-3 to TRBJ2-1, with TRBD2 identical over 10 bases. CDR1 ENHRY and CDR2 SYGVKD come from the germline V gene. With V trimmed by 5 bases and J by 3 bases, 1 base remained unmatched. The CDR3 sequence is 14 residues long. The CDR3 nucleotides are TGTGCCATCAGTCGGACTAGCGGCTACAATGAGCAGTTCTTC. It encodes CAISRTSGYNEQFF.

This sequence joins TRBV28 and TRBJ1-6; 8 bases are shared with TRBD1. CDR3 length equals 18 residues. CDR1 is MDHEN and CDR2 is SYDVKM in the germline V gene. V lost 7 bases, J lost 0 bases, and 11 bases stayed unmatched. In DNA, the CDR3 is TGTGCCAGCACCCGAAGCAACAGGGGGAGCTCCTATAATTCACCCCTCCACTTT. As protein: CASTRSNRGSSYNSPLHF.

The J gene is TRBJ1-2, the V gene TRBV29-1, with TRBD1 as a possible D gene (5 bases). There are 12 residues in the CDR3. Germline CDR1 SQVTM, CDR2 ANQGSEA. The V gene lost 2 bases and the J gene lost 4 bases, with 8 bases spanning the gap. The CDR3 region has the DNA TGCAGCGTTGAACAGGGAGGCTATGGCTACACCTTC. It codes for CSVEQGGYGYTF.

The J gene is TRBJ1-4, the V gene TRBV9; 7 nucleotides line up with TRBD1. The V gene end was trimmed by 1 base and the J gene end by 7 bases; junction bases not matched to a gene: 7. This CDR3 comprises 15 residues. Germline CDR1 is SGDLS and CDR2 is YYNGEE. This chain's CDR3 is CASSVSGTVGEKLFF. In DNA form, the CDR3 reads TGTGCCAGCAGCGTAAGTGGGACAGTGGGTGAAAAACTGTTTTTT.